This entry lists 13 T cell receptor beta chains sequenced from one sample in a study of blood T cell repertoires in COVID-19. Repertoires were generated with immunoSEQ multiplex PCR, while TCRdb's copy carries only in-frame clones and drops some. The data contain around 45,000 clones, 80% to 90% of them singletons. Material: peripheral blood. The receptors originated from an elderly man with acute or convalescent COVID-19.

This clone was seen only once. This rearrangement joins TRBV3-1 (or the pseudogene TRBV3-2) to TRBJ1-5; weak D call: TRBD1 (6 bases). Germline lookup yields CDR1 LGHDT and CDR2 YNNKEL (reference sequence). The CDR3 loop spans 17 amino acids. The V and J ends lost 2 bases and 4 bases respectively, with 18 bases between them. The CDR3 reads CASSQRTVCLINQPQHF. The CDR3 nucleotides read TGTGCCAGCAGCCAACGGACAGTCTGCCTTATTAATCAGCCCCAGCATTTT.

The chain couples TRBV10-3 to TRBJ1-5, with D possibly matching TRBD1 (6 bases). The CDR3 is 12 amino acids. Trimming pared 10 bases from V and 3 bases from J, leaving 10 bases between. Germline loops: CDR1 ENHRY, CDR2 SYGVKD. The CDR3 sequence: CASRQDNQPQHF. The CDR3 nucleotides read TGTGCCAGTCGACAGGACAATCAGCCCCAGCATTTT.

The V gene is TRBV5-1, the J gene TRBJ2-5, with a weak D call TRBD1 (7 bases). This CDR3 has 14 residues. V was shortened by 4 bases and J by 3 bases, with 13 bases between the two germline ends. Germline values: CDR1 SGHRS, CDR2 YFSETQ. The CDR3 coding sequence is TGCGCCAGCAGCGCGGGACAGACTAAAGAGACCCAGTACTTC. As protein: CASSAGQTKETQYF.

V and J are TRBV7-2 and TRBJ1-2; D not resolved. The V and J ends lost 1 base and 7 bases respectively, with 16 bases between them. Germline loops: CDR1 SGHTA, CDR2 FQGNSA. The CDR3 spans 15 residues. The CDR3 coding sequence is TGTGCCAGCAGCTTAGGGAGTCAAACCCGGGGTGGCTACACCTTC. It specifies CASSLGSQTRGGYTF.

The genes are TRBV7-9 and TRBJ1-4; TRBD1 agrees at 9 bases. V dropped 4 bases and J dropped 8; count of bases not matched to a gene: 11. This CDR3 region has 16 residues. The germline V gene encodes CDR1 SEHNR and CDR2 FQNEAQ (reference sequence). The DNA for the CDR3 is TGTGCCAGCAGCTATAACGTACAGGGGGCAGGGGAAAAACTGTTTTTT. Its translation: CASSYNVQGAGEKLFF.

The chain couples TRBV3-1 (or the pseudogene TRBV3-2) to TRBJ1-5; D gene unclear. The CDR3 contains 13 residues. V was clipped by 5 bases and J by 6 bases, with 11 bases between them. Germline V gives CDR1 LGHDT, CDR2 YNNKEL (reference sequence). The CDR3 region is CASSNQRGQPQHF. CDR3 nucleotides: TGTGCCAGCAGCAACCAAAGAGGTCAGCCCCAGCATTTT.

A note on this clone: One junction end does not reproduce the germline sequence, and a read error may be involved. The chain has TRBV19 and TRBJ1-2; TRBD1 matches at 8 bases. CDR3 length: 14 residues. The V gene's germline CDR1 is LNHDA and CDR2 SQIVND (reference sequence). CDR3 coding DNA: TGTGCCAGTATCCTCGGACAGGGAAACTCTGGCTACACCTTC. Its protein is CASILGQGNSGYTF.

The chain has TRBV9 and TRBJ2-7, with D unresolved. The V end lost 2 bases, the J end lost 3 bases, and 12 bases lay between the germline ends. CDR3 length equals 14 residues. Germline-derived CDR1 and CDR2 are SGDLS and YYNGEE. DNA of the CDR3: TGTGCCAGCAGCGTGGGTACCGGAGACTACGAGCAGTACTTC. The encoded protein is CASSVGTGDYEQYF.

The chain employs TRBV30 and TRBJ1-1, with D unclear. Germline loops: CDR1 GTSNPN, CDR2 SVGIG (reference sequence). V shed 4 bases and J shed 3 bases, with 15 bases lying between them. The CDR3 loop spans 14 amino acids. This chain's CDR3 is CAWNKDYRDTEAFF. CDR3 nucleotides: TGTGCCTGGAATAAGGACTATAGGGACACTGAAGCTTTCTTT.

The chain couples TRBV5-1 to TRBJ2-7; possible D gene TRBD1, 6 bases. The length of the CDR3 is 15 residues. V shed 0 bases and J shed 5 bases, with 15 bases lying between them. Per germline, CDR1 SGHRS and CDR2 YFSETQ. The CDR3 bases are TGCGCCAGCAGCTTGGAGGCACAGGGAGTTGACGAGCAGTACTTC. Translated, it gives CASSLEAQGVDEQYF.

CDR3 sequence reads: CASSVEGWRNTEAFF. DNA for the CDR3: TGTGCCAGCAGCGTAGAGGGGTGGAGGAACACTGAAGCTTTCTTT. The gene calls are TRBV9 and TRBJ1-1; tentatively, D is TRBD1 (5 bases). This CDR3 has 15 amino acids. Germline CDR1 and CDR2: SGDLS and YYNGEE. V lost 0 bases and J lost 1, with 10 bases in between.

This chain links TRBV18 with TRBJ1-2, with D possibly TRBD1 on 5 matching bases. V was cut by 4 bases and J by 6 bases, with 12 bases left in between. The CDR3 totals 13 residues. Looked up from germline, CDR1 is KGHSH and CDR2 is LQKENI. CDR3 in amino acids: CASSRGQIDGYTF. In nucleotides, the CDR3 is TGTGCCAGCTCACGGGGCCAGATCGATGGCTACACCTTC.

This clone occurred a few times. J is TRBJ1-4 and V is TRBV6-5; 9 nucleotides match TRBD1. The trim removed 8 bases at V and 15 bases at J, leaving 10 bases unmatched. The V gene's germline CDR1 is MNHEY and CDR2 SVGAGI. This CDR3 region has 12 residues. CDR3 residues: CASSLGQGRVFF. DNA for the CDR3: TGTGCCAGCTCGCTAGGACAGGGGAGGGTGTTTTTT.